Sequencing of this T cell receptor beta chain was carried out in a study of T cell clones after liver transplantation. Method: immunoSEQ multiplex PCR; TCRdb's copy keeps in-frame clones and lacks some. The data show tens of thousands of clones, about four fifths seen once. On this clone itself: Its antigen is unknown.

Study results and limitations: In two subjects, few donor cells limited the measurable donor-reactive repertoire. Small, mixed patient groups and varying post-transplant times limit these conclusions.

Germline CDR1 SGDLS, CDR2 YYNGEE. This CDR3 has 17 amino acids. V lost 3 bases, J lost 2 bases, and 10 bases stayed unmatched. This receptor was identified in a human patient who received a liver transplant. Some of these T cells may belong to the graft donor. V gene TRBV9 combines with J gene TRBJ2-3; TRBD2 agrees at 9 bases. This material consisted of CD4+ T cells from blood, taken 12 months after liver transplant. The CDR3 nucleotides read TGTGCCAGCAGCGCCATCGCGACTAGCGGTTCCACAGATACGCAGTATTTT. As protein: CASSAIATSGSTDTQYF.